The 10 T cell receptor beta chains below come from one sample, sequenced in a study of blood T cells in healthy people across ages. It was with a sample-barcoded 5' primer and a J-beta primer mix that a second PCR of roughly 7 to 11 cycles was run. A single record per CDR3 protein comes from TCRdb applying MiXCR to the 5' RACE reads. The data hold roughly 2 million distinct CDR3 sequences, with 40% to 55% observed a single time. The specimen was blood. All receptors derive from a woman between 40 and 55 years old in good health.

The rearrangement links TRBV5-1 to TRBJ2-5; D is undetermined. This CDR3 has 14 amino acids. Germline V lookup: CDR1 SGHRS, CDR2 YFSETQ. The germline V and J ends were trimmed by 0 bases and 2 bases, with 8 bases remaining between them. DNA for the CDR3: TGCGCCAGCAGCTTGGTTAGGTATCAAGAGACCCAGTACTTC. Translated, it gives CASSLVRYQETQYF.

The V gene is TRBV27, the J gene TRBJ2-4; TRBD1 matches 7 bases. The DNA matches TRBJ2-7 better at its end, which makes the J call doubtful. Per the germline V gene, CDR1 is MNHEY and CDR2 is SMNVEV (reference sequence). The CDR3 is made up of 14 amino acids. CDR3 nucleotide sequence: TGTGCCAGCAGTTCGTCGGGACAGACCTACGAGCAGTACTTC. It encodes CASSSSGQTYEQYF.

This clonotype showed up just a few times. The rearrangement uses TRBV6-6 and TRBJ2-7, with D possibly TRBD1 on 6 matching bases. The CDR3 extends over 15 amino acids. V was shortened by 0 bases and J by 4 bases, with 13 bases between the two germline ends. The germline gives CDR1 MNHNY, CDR2 SVGAGI (reference sequence). The CDR3 nucleotides read TGTGCCAGCAGTTACTCGAGCAGGGGCAAATACGAGCAGTACTTC. Protein product: CASSYSSRGKYEQYF.

The chain is built from TRBV2 and TRBJ1-2; D may be TRBD1 (5 bases). The CDR3 loop spans 12 amino acids. V lost 11 bases and J lost 8, with 18 bases in between. The germline V gene has CDR1 SNHLY and CDR2 FYNNEI. Here the CDR3 DNA reads TGTGCCGGCGAGTGGGGGATCGACGGCTACACCTTC. This translates into CAGEWGIDGYTF. Filled out from reference TRBV2 and TRBJ1-2, the complete variable domain reads EPEVTQTPSHQVTQMGQEVILRCVPISNHLYFYWYRQILGQKVEFLVSFYNNEISEKSEIFDDQFSVERPDGSNFTLKIRSTKLEDSAMYFCAGEWGIDGYTFGSGTRLTVV.

This clonotype was detected once. This chain uses TRBV15 with TRBJ2-7; 11 bases agree with TRBD1. The CDR3 sequence is 16 residues long. Germline-derived CDR1 and CDR2 are LNHNV and YYDKDF (reference sequence). V was clipped by 3 bases and J by 8 bases; unmatched bases: 12. DNA for the CDR3: TGTGCCACCAGCAGCCCTTCCTCGGACAGGGGGCACAAGCAGTACTTC. Translated, it gives CATSSPSSDRGHKQYF.

J is TRBJ1-2 and V is TRBV25-1; D is unresolved. Germline V gene data show CDR1 as MGHDK and CDR2 as SYGVNS. Deletions cut 3 bases from V and 7 bases from J, with 15 bases between. The CDR3 covers 14 residues. This CDR3 reads CASSERQPLFGYTF. CDR3 bases: TGTGCCAGCAGTGAGCGGCAGCCGTTATTTGGCTACACCTTC.

This clonotype has more than one count but fewer than ten. CDR3 sequence: CASSSPLGTGQGGANVLTF. CDR3 coding DNA: TGTGCCAGCAGTTCACCCCTCGGGACAGGGCAGGGTGGGGCCAACGTCCTGACTTTC. The chain recombines TRBV27 with TRBJ2-6, with TRBD1 matching 9 bases. This CDR3 comprises 19 residues. The junction had 13 bases not matched to a gene; V was cut back by 4 bases and J by 3 bases. CDR1 is MNHEY, CDR2 SMNVEV, per germline (reference sequence).

V usage is TRBV7-2 and J usage is TRBJ2-1; TRBD2 might be the D (6 bases). Trimming pared 4 bases from V and 8 bases from J, leaving 12 bases between. Germline V CDR1 and CDR2: SGHTA, FQGNSA. The CDR3 runs 13 residues. The CDR3 nucleotides are TGTGCCAGCAGCTCGCTAGCGAGGGATGAGCAGTTCTTC. It encodes CASSSLARDEQFF. Based on the CDR3 plus reference TRBV7-2 and TRBJ2-1, the full variable domain is GAGVSQSPSNKVTEKGKDVELRCDPISGHTALYWYRQSLGQGLEFLIYFQGNSAPDKSGLPSDRFSAERTGGSVSTLTIQRTQQEDSAVYLCASSSLARDEQFFGPGTRLTVL.

This clonotype has a single count. A read error may produce the germline difference seen at one junction end. This chain links TRBV4-2 with TRBJ2-5, with D perhaps assigned TRBD1 or TRBD2 (5 bases each). Germline V gene lookup returns CDR1 LGHNA and CDR2 YNFKEQ. This CDR3 has 14 residues. The CDR3 coding sequence is TGTGCCAGCAGCCAAGGTTTGGGGGTAGAGGCCCAGTACTTC. Translation: CASSQGLGVEAQYF.

The CDR3 loop reads CASSLYQGPYEQYF. The CDR3 DNA is TGTGCCAGCAGTTTATACCAGGGGCCCTACGAGCAGTACTTC. This sequence joins TRBV7-9 and TRBJ2-7, with D possibly matching TRBD1 (6 bases). Germline CDR1 is SEHNR and CDR2 is FQNEAQ (reference sequence). Trimming removed 6 bases from V and 2 bases from J, with 14 bases in between. The CDR3 contains 14 residues.